This T cell receptor beta chain was captured by sequencing in a study of T cell responses to AZD1222 COVID-19 vaccine. Trimming at V came to 9 bases and at J to 5 bases, leaving 6 bases not matched to a gene. Germline CDR1 KGHDR, CDR2 SFDVKD. The CDR3 has 13 amino acids. For this clone: Its antigen is as yet unknown.

Sequencing was performed with immunoSEQ multiplex PCR; in TCRdb, only in-frame clones are kept and a portion is missing. The table has under 150,000 clones, under 95% seen once; the top ten hold around 1.8%. Study-wide results and caveats: The number of AZD1222 recipients seropositive at baseline was only five to seven. Elevations in Spike-specific TCR breadth and depth followed administration of two AZD1222 doses.

The sample in question was peripheral blood, obtained 28 days after the second AZD1222 dose. J is TRBJ2-1 and V is TRBV24-1; TRBD2 matches 7 bases. This TCR derives from an adult who received the AZD1222 COVID-19 vaccine. CDR3 amino acids: CATQYGGNNEQFF. The CDR3 coding sequence is TGTGCCACCCAATACGGGGGGAACAATGAGCAGTTCTTC.